The 9 T cell receptor beta chains in this list originate from one sample, sequenced in a study of blood T cell repertoires in COVID-19. TCRdb keeps only in-frame clones here, not all; method: immunoSEQ multiplex PCR. The sample comprises tens of thousands of clones, 85% of which are singletons, and roughly 15% rests with the top ten. Source material: peripheral blood. These receptors came from a human donor with acute or convalescent COVID-19. The donor label of this sample is uncertain.

This chain uses TRBV7-8 with TRBJ2-3; 7 bases agree with TRBD2. This CDR3 contains 15 residues. The J segment lost 6 bases and the V segment lost 0 bases, leaving 6 bases of the junction unmatched. Per the germline V gene, CDR1 is SGHVS and CDR2 is FQNEAQ. In nucleotides, the CDR3 is TGTGCCAGCAGCTTAGCGGGAGACGGGGGGGATACGCAGTATTTT. The encoded protein is CASSLAGDGGDTQYF.

Only a few counts were recorded for this clone. This sequence joins TRBV7-2 and TRBJ1-2; no clear D gene. Trimming cost V 1 base and J 4 bases, with 13 bases left between them. The CDR3 runs to 15 residues. Germline CDR1 SGHTA, CDR2 FQGNSA. CDR3 residues: CASSLGADSPYGYTF. CDR3 DNA sequence: TGTGCCAGCAGCTTAGGGGCAGATTCTCCCTATGGCTACACCTTC.

The rearrangement links TRBV5-1 to TRBJ2-7; D is undetermined. The V end lost 0 bases, the J end lost 3 bases, and 7 bases lay between the germline ends. The CDR3 contains 13 residues. Germline CDR1 SGHRS, CDR2 YFSETQ. This CDR3 is CASSLVADYEQYF. CDR3 DNA: TGCGCCAGCAGCTTGGTGGCAGACTACGAGCAGTACTTC.

This clone was counted between two and nine times. The genes are TRBV9 and TRBJ1-2, with no clear D. V was trimmed by 0 bases and J by 2 bases, leaving 17 bases between them. The CDR3 is made up of 17 amino acids. Germline assignment: CDR1 SGDLS and CDR2 YYNGEE. CDR3 protein: CASSVEAEISTNYGYTF. For the CDR3, the DNA is TGTGCCAGCAGCGTAGAGGCGGAGATTTCAACGAACTATGGCTACACCTTC.

The chain joins TRBV5-1 to TRBJ2-5; D is unclear. The germline V and J ends were trimmed by 6 bases and 1 base, with 4 bases remaining between them. The CDR3 consists of 11 residues. Germline-derived CDR1 and CDR2 are SGHRS and YFSETQ. The CDR3: CASTIQETQYF. CDR3 coding DNA: TGCGCCAGCACCATCCAAGAGACCCAGTACTTC.

This clone was counted between two and nine times. The genes are TRBV7-2 and TRBJ2-5; 9 bases align to TRBD2. This CDR3 comprises 14 residues. The V and J ends lost 6 bases and 5 bases, in that order; junction bases with no gene match: 7. The germline gives CDR1 SGHTA, CDR2 FQGNSA. CDR3 sequence (DNA): TGTGCCAGCAGTTTGCGGGGGGGCCTTGAGACCCAGTACTTC. It is translated as CASSLRGGLETQYF.

The chain joins TRBV2 to TRBJ1-4, with a weak D call TRBD1 (5 bases). V lost 3 bases, J lost 8 bases, and 13 bases lay in between. The CDR3 loop spans 14 amino acids. Germline CDR1 reads SNHLY; CDR2 reads FYNNEI. This CDR3 is CASSDPGTGEKLFF. The CDR3 region has the DNA TGTGCCAGCAGTGATCCGGGTACAGGCGAAAAACTGTTTTTT. The full variable domain, with the rest looked up from reference TRBV2 and TRBJ1-4, is EPEVTQTPSHQVTQMGQEVILRCVPISNHLYFYWYRQILGQKVEFLVSFYNNEISEKSEIFDDQFSVERPDGSNFTLKIRSTKLEDSAMYFCASSDPGTGEKLFFGSGTQLSVL.

This sequence joins TRBV27 and TRBJ1-2; 11 positions agree with TRBD1. The CDR3 covers 17 residues. The V and J ends lost 5 bases and 2 bases, in that order; junction bases with no gene match: 10. Germline-derived CDR1 and CDR2 are MNHEY and SMNVEV (reference sequence). Here the CDR3 DNA reads TGTGCCAGCAGTCACTTTTGGACAGGGGGCACAAACTATGGCTACACCTTC. Protein product: CASSHFWTGGTNYGYTF.

V is TRBV14 and J is TRBJ1-6; 9 bases are a match to TRBD1. The CDR3 loop spans 15 amino acids. Germline lookup yields CDR1 SGHDN and CDR2 FVKESK. V was clipped by 4 bases and J by 8 bases; unmatched bases: 6. The CDR3 sequence: CASSRSGQGHSPLHF. CDR3 bases: TGTGCCAGCAGCCGATCGGGACAGGGACATTCACCCCTCCACTTT.